This TCR beta chain appears in the sequencing data of a study of T cell responses to AZD1222 COVID-19 vaccine. Study-level points and caveats: A rise in Spike-specific TCR breadth and depth followed two AZD1222 doses. Only after the peak T cell response were repertoires sampled.

Assay: immunoSEQ multiplex PCR; the TCRdb copy retains only in-frame clones and omits some. The sample has some 130,000 clones, about nine tenths seen once. The germline CDR1 and CDR2 sequences are SEHNR and FQNEAQ (reference sequence). This CDR3 has 13 amino acids. Trimming removed 1 base at V and 3 bases at J, with 4 bases between. Comments on this clone: Its target is unknown.

This chain links TRBV7-9 with TRBJ2-1; D is uncertain. The receptor's source is an adult in good health. The specimen comprised peripheral blood, sampled on day 0 of MenACWY control vaccination. CDR3 DNA sequence: TGTGCCAGCAGCTTAGAAATCTACAATGAGCAGTTCTTC. It yields the protein CASSLEIYNEQFF.